The rows below give T cell receptor beta chains drawn from one sample of a study of control samples from healthy donors and cancer patients. TCRdb's copy holds only in-frame clones and misses some; the assay was immunoSEQ multiplex PCR. The sample records about 81,000 clones, approximately 94% being singletons. The sample consisted of blood. These receptors originate from a woman aged 18-29 years in good health. Each CDR3 is given with its conserved first and last residue. D genes are given only for firm matches. For some rows the clone size is stated as once, few or many, or as a class when expanded; others skip it.

-	TRBV10-2	TRBJ2-5	-	TGCGCCACCGTAGTTCCAGGCAACCCCGAGGAGACCCAGTACTTC	CATVVPGNPEETQYF
-	TRBV28	TRBJ2-2	TRBD1	TGTGCCAGCGGATTGGGGGACAGGGGAACCGGGGAGCTGTTTTTT	CASGLGDRGTGELFF
-	TRBV15	TRBJ2-2	TRBD1	TGTGCCACCAGCAGAGATATGGACAGGGCGAGCACCGGGGAGCTGTTTTTT	CATSRDMDRASTGELFF
-	TRBV5-8	TRBJ1-2	-	TGTGCCAGCAGCTTGGACCAGGGGAATGGCTACACCTTC	CASSLDQGNGYTF
once	TRBV28	TRBJ2-3	-	TGTGCCAGCAGTCAAGAGACACGGCCGAACACAGATACGCAGTATTTT	CASSQETRPNTDTQYF
medium-sized	TRBV19	TRBJ1-2	-	TGTGCCAGTAGTATAGGCCAGGTCTATGGCTACACCTTC	CASSIGQVYGYTF
-	TRBV6-4	TRBJ1-2	-	TGTGCCAGCAGCGCTGCGGGGCAGGACTCTACCTATGGCTACACCTTC	CASSAAGQDSTYGYTF
-	TRBV7-3	TRBJ1-1	TRBD1	TGTGCCAGCAGCCCCCCAGGGGGCACTGAAGCTTTCTTT	CASSPPGGTEAFF
-	TRBV25-1	TRBJ2-7	-	TGTGCCAGCAGTGATAGCGCGACAGGGAGGTACGAGCAGTACTTC	CASSDSATGRYEQYF
-	TRBV15	TRBJ2-7	TRBD1	TGTGCCACCAGCAGATTGGTTGGACAGGGCCCTCCCTACGAGCAGTACTTC	CATSRLVGQGPPYEQYF
-	TRBV10-3	TRBJ2-7	-	TGTGCCATCAGTGAGTCTTGGGCTAATGGGGGAATCGGCGAGCAGTACTTC	CAISESWANGGIGEQYF
-	TRBV3-1/TRBV3-2	TRBJ2-1	TRBD2	TGTGCCAGCAGCCCCCGCACTAGCGGGGTTGAGCAGTTCTTC	CASSPRTSGVEQFF
-	TRBV7-2	TRBJ1-6	TRBD1	TGTGCCAGCAGCTTAATTGGGACAGCGAATTCACCCCTCCACTTT	CASSLIGTANSPLHF
once	TRBV7-6	TRBJ2-3	TRBD1	TGTGCCAGCAGTGGACAGGGGGGCACAGATACGCAGTATTTT	CASSGQGGTDTQYF
-	TRBV18	TRBJ2-1	TRBD2	TGTGCCAGCTCACAACTAGCGTATGAGCAGTTCTTC	CASSQLAYEQFF
-	TRBV2	TRBJ1-2	-	TGTGCCAGCAGTGACCCTGGCCCCAGCTATGGCTACACCTTC	CASSDPGPSYGYTF
-	TRBV5-1	TRBJ1-1	-	TGCGCCAGCAGCTTGGATCACAGGGAAAACCATGAAGCTTTCTTT	CASSLDHRENHEAFF
-	TRBV15	TRBJ2-2	-	TGTGCCACCAGCAGAGATTTCGGGACGGGGCTCGAAAACACCGGGGAGCTGTTTTTT	CATSRDFGTGLENTGELFF
-	TRBV25-1	TRBJ2-7	-	TGTGCCAGCAGTGAAGTGGGCAGAGCCTACGAGCAGTACTTC	CASSEVGRAYEQYF
-	TRBV11-2	TRBJ2-2	-	TGTGCCAGCATCTTGGCGTTCGCGAACACCGGGGAGCTGTTTTTT	CASILAFANTGELFF
-	TRBV7-9	TRBJ2-4	-	TGTGCCAGCACCTCAAGGGAGAAAAACATTCAGTACTTC	CASTSREKNIQYF
-	TRBV3-1/TRBV3-2	TRBJ2-2	-	TGTGCCAGCAGCCCCCAGTTCTTGGATAGGGAGAAGAACCGGGGAGCTGTTTTT	CASSPQFLDREKNRGAVF
once	TRBV6-4	TRBJ2-3	-	TGTGCCAGCAGTGAATCCCTCAGCGGCACAGATACGCAGTATTTT	CASSESLSGTDTQYF
-	TRBV27	TRBJ2-1	-	TGTGCCAGCAGTTCCGAACCAAGTAGACCCTACAATGAGCAGTTCTTC	CASSSEPSRPYNEQFF
-	TRBV5-6	TRBJ1-2	TRBD1	TGTGCCAGCAGCCCGGACAGGGTAGACGGCTACACCTTC	CASSPDRVDGYTF
-	TRBV7-9	TRBJ1-1	TRBD1	TGTGCCAGCCACCGGACAGGGATGAACACTGAAGCTTTCTTT	CASHRTGMNTEAFF
-	TRBV7-9	TRBJ2-6	-	TGTGCCAGCACCCACCGGGAAGCCGGGTCTGGGGCCAACGTCCTGACTTTC	CASTHREAGSGANVLTF
-	TRBV19	TRBJ2-7	-	TGTGCCAGTAGCGGACCGGAGTCCTACGAGCAGTACTTC	CASSGPESYEQYF
-	TRBV3-1/TRBV3-2	TRBJ1-5	-	TGTGCCAGCAGCCAAGAATCGACAGGAGGAAATAGCAATCAGCCCCAGCATTTT	CASSQESTGGNSNQPQHF
-	TRBV7-6	TRBJ2-7	-	TGTGCCAGCAGCTTAGAGGTCAGACTGGGGGATACCGGCTACGAGCAGTACTTC	CASSLEVRLGDTGYEQYF
-	TRBV3-1/TRBV3-2	TRBJ1-2	TRBD1	TGTGCCAGCAGCCGGCCGACAGGGGGATCCTTAGGTGGCTACACCTTC	CASSRPTGGSLGGYTF
-	TRBV5-1	TRBJ2-5	-	TGCGCCAGCAGTTCGACCGGGAGAGAACAAGAGACCCAGTACTTC	CASSSTGREQETQYF
-	TRBV7-8	TRBJ1-4	TRBD1	TGTGCCAGCAGCTTAGGCAGGGGGCGAGATGAAAAACTGTTTTTT	CASSLGRGRDEKLFF
-	TRBV20-1	TRBJ1-1	-	TGCAGTGCTTCCAGGGGAGCCGAAGCTTTCTTT	CSASRGAEAFF
-	TRBV27	TRBJ2-3	-	TGTGCCAGCAGTTTAGGCAGGGGCACAGATACGCAGTATTTT	CASSLGRGTDTQYF
once	TRBV19	TRBJ2-5	-	TGTGCCAGTAGTATAGGAGGGACCAACCAAGAGACCCAGTACTTC	CASSIGGTNQETQYF
-	TRBV28	TRBJ2-5	-	TGTGCCAGCAGTGGGCCGGGACGGACGCCTCAAGAGACCCAGTACTTC	CASSGPGRTPQETQYF
once	TRBV19	TRBJ2-3	-	TGTGCCAGTAGTATAGTCCGACTGGGAGATAGCACAGATACGCAGTATTTT	CASSIVRLGDSTDTQYF
once	TRBV6-5	TRBJ2-5	TRBD1	TGTGCCAGCAGTATTGACAGGGGGCAAGAGACCCAGTACTTC	CASSIDRGQETQYF
-	TRBV9	TRBJ2-5	TRBD1	TGTGCCAGCAGCCGCACAGGGGGGAGTGAGACCCAGTACTTC	CASSRTGGSETQYF
-	TRBV15	TRBJ2-7	-	TGTGCCACCAGCAGAGATGACAACTACGAGCAGTACTTC	CATSRDDNYEQYF
-	TRBV3-1/TRBV3-2	TRBJ2-3	TRBD1	TGTGCCAGCAAACCCGGGACAGGGTATGGCACAGATACGCAGTATTTT	CASKPGTGYGTDTQYF
-	TRBV9	TRBJ2-7	TRBD1	TGTGCCAGCAGCGCAGGACAGGGGGGGGCCTACGAGCAGTACTTC	CASSAGQGGAYEQYF
-	TRBV3-1/TRBV3-2	TRBJ1-1	-	TGTGCCAGCAGCCAGGGGGTGGACAGGAACACTGAAGCTTTCTTT	CASSQGVDRNTEAFF
-	TRBV6-9	TRBJ1-2	TRBD1	TGTGCCAGCAGTTACGAAGGACAGGGGTGGGACTACACCTTC	CASSYEGQGWDYTF
few	TRBV27	TRBJ1-1	TRBD1	TGTGCCAGCGGACAGGGGAGGAACACTGAAGCTTTCTTT	CASGQGRNTEAFF
-	TRBV15	TRBJ2-3	-	TGTGCCACCAGCAGAGGGACGCTCCTCACAGATACGCAGTATTTT	CATSRGTLLTDTQYF
few	TRBV28	TRBJ1-5	TRBD1	TGTGCCAGCAGCCCGACAGGGGGGGAGCCCCAGCATTTT	CASSPTGGEPQHF
-	TRBV5-1	TRBJ1-4	TRBD1	TGCGCCAGCAGCTCCGGGACAGGGGCTATAAAACTGTTTTTT	CASSSGTGAIKLFF
-	TRBV6-2/TRBV6-3	TRBJ1-5	-	TGTGCCAGCAGTTACTCGATGGCGAAGGGCAGGACCAATCAGCCCCAGCATTTT	CASSYSMAKGRTNQPQHF
-	TRBV10-3	TRBJ2-7	TRBD2	TGTGCCATCAGTGAAGGGCAGTCCTACGGGGGGGAGCAGTACTTC	CAISEGQSYGGEQYF
-	TRBV24-1	TRBJ1-2	TRBD1	TGTGCCACCAGTGATGATGGGACAGGGGGCGTTGGCTACACCTTC	CATSDDGTGGVGYTF
-	TRBV27	TRBJ1-3	-	TGTGCCAGCAGTCCCTACCTTTGGGCAGGGCCTGGAAACACCATATATTTT	CASSPYLWAGPGNTIYF
-	TRBV6-5	TRBJ2-2	-	TGTGCCAGCAGACCCAGACGGATTAACACCGGGGAGCTGTTTTTT	CASRPRRINTGELFF
-	TRBV19	TRBJ2-1	TRBD1	TGTGCCAGTAGCCCCGACAGGGGGTCCTACAATGAGCAGTTCTTC	CASSPDRGSYNEQFF
-	TRBV18	TRBJ2-7	TRBD1	TGTGCCAGCTCTCGGGACAGGGCCTACGAGCAGTACTTC	CASSRDRAYEQYF